The entry below gives a single T cell receptor beta chain sequence along with its context. The data derive from a study of blood T cell repertoires in COVID-19. Study-level information: PBMCs, B-cell-depleted T cells, or T cells were the source of the cDNA or gDNA that made up the material.

How the authors handled the data: Cell counts per sample came from amplifying reference gene primers. The data were produced by immunoSEQ multiplex PCR, yet TCRdb's version contains in-frame clones alone and is incomplete. V, J and clone size are those of that table, while D and trimming were read from the DNA. The repertoire has 230,000 or so clones, 75% to 85% of them found once; the top ten carry 6.5% to 9%. The sample taken for sequencing was peripheral blood. This sequence was found in a woman of 80 years or more with COVID-19, enrolled during active disease.

CDR3 residues: CASGLVGQGHEKLFF. Here the CDR3 DNA reads TGTGCTAGTGGTTTGGTGGGACAGGGGCATGAAAAACTGTTTTTT. The rearrangement uses TRBV12-5 and TRBJ1-4, with 10 positions matching TRBD1. CDR1 is LGHNT, CDR2 FRNRAP, per germline. CDR3 size: 15 residues. Trimming removed 0 bases from V and 6 bases from J; junction bases left unmatched: 1.